The following is a TCR beta chain sequence with its context. Its antigen has not been determined. No clone much larger than this one lies a single base away; base qualities are absent. TCRbeta CDR3 regions were amplified from genomic DNA using the immunoSEQ Assay, a bias-controlled multiplex PCR. The paper's data handling went like this. Nucleated cell counts per sample were estimated from amplification of reference gene primers within the assay. To quantify the absolute abundance of each unique TCRbeta CDR3 rearrangement, sequence reads were collapsed and filtered. For each sample, productive Simpson clonality was calculated as the square root of Simpson's diversity index across productive rearrangements. The clones in this table, taken by TCRdb from immuneACCESS, are in-frame only. Not every clone is retained; where verified, under half of the shortfall comes from an unresolved V gene, and the cause of the rest is unknown. V and J calls and clone size are copied from that table; D and trimming were computed from the DNA. The sample table lists 150,000 to 200,000 clones, around 85% of them with a count of one. The ten largest clones add up to more than 5% of the sample.

This sample was included in a study of blood T cell repertoires in COVID-19 (dated by TCRdb to 2018 to 2020). For the study in its entirety: Samples covering the acute and convalescent phases of COVID-19 were provided by collaborators in the United States, Italy and Spain. The prospective study material was composed of cDNA or gDNA derived from T cells, B-cell-depleted T cells, or PBMCs. Subjects who had been exposed to COVID-19, were actively infected with it, or had recovered from it provided the deeply sampled blood TCRbeta repertoires that made up the dataset. The repertoires were released in a freely available public database meant as a resource for research on the immune response to SARS-CoV-2. The samples were drawn from two sources: the first 160 participants of the ongoing ImmuneRACE study, and 1,200 or so subjects contributed by 6 global collaborators. The sample metadata nearly always contained a de-identified subject ID, COVID-19 status, age in years and sex. Where HLA class I and class II types were available, the types were taken from metadata supplied by the sample provider, not from assay-based typing.

Participants in the prospective study were aged about 18 to 100 years, lived in 24 United States geographic areas, and enrolled through a virtual design. To assign participants to cohorts, the prospective study relied on clinical history that participants themselves reported in a screening survey and a study questionnaire. For ImmuneRACE Cohort 3, a participant was defined as recovered based on two consecutive negative NP/OP PCR tests, clearance by a healthcare professional, or resolution of symptoms. In the prospective study, whole blood, serum and a nasopharyngeal or oropharyngeal swab were collected from each participant by mobile phlebotomists. Over an approximately 2-month period, participants in the prospective study had the option of providing additional blood draws and questionnaires. Before DNA extraction, prospective study blood samples were shipped either frozen or at room temperature.

Overall study results and their limits: Clinical and demographic metadata were provided uncurated, with the amount varying by source and participant.

What was sequenced was PBMCs or T cells enriched from blood (not recorded which). The sequence derives from a man aged 40-49 years who had recovered from COVID-19.

This receptor has the CDR3 CASSSEGTGLYEQYF. The nucleotide sequence is TGCGCCAGCAGCTCCGAGGGGACAGGGCTCTACGAGCAGTACTTC. This receptor chain uses TRBV5-1 and TRBJ2-7, and TRBD1 aligns with 9 junction nucleotides. V loses 3 bases at its end and J loses 3 bases; junction bases beyond the gene matches: 7. Taken from cysteine to phenylalanine, the CDR3 has 15 residues. CDR3 DNA only is kept here, 45 bases in frame from base 1. The germline V gene provides CDR1 SGHRS and CDR2 YFSETQ.